This is a list of T cell receptor beta chains from one sample in a study of post-analysis software for immune sequencing data. A single record per CDR3 protein comes from TCRdb applying MiXCR to the PCR reads. The sample has approximately 180,000 distinct CDR3 sequences, over 25% seen once. The sample taken for sequencing was blood. The receptors originated from a girl aged 5 to 17 with multiple sclerosis. Both conserved end residues are part of each CDR3. Fields, in order: CDR3 length, V gene, CDR3 protein.

>14|TRBV29-1
CSVANNPDYNEQFF
>12|TRBV29-1
CSVVGGGYEQYF
>13|TRBV7-9
CASSSYREEIQYF
>14|TRBV12-3/TRBV12-4
CASSDSSRGYGYTF
>15|TRBV12-3/TRBV12-4
CASNRDGTLNTEAFF
>14|TRBV5-6
CASSLRDRVPEAFF
>14|TRBV5-5
CASSLEQNTYGYTF
>15|TRBV27
CASSLRGRSTDTQYF
>15|TRBV27
CASSLTPGLNYEQYF
>14|TRBV28
CASSPRLAGVEQYF
>13|TRBV6-2/TRBV6-3
CASSNGLPNEQYF
>17|TRBV6-5
CASSYSFSRDRIYEQYF
>17|TRBV4-1
CASSPREGAFYTDTQYF
>14|TRBV29-1
CSVGILDRNYGYTF
>14|TRBV6-1
CASSEGDHRQPQHF
>15|TRBV4-1
CASSQLTSGSLSLFF
>13|TRBV30
CAWSVQRDQPQHF
>15|TRBV20-1
CSARGGTTGRETQYF
>14|TRBV2
CASSESPRGNEQFF
>15|TRBV19
CASSIVQPVMDGYTF
>16|TRBV10-3
CATRELAGKGTDTQYF
>15|TRBV7-3
CASSLQPGQGIEAFF
>11|TRBV30
CAWSKGDPEYF
>16|TRBV3-1
CASSPWTSGRYNEQFF
>14|TRBV6-5
CASSYSSAETEAFF
>16|TRBV9
CASSPLGDGLAHGYTF
>14|TRBV7-8
CASSLPGAVDEQYF
>13|TRBV20-1
CSAINTYQETQYF
>11|TRBV30
CACRPLDEQYF
>16|TRBV9
CASSVDPTGGNNEQFF
>13|TRBV11-2
CASSSDRGQPQHF
>14|TRBV6-5
CASPNTGGNQPQHF
>14|TRBV12-3/TRBV12-4
CASSCGGTPYEQYF
>15|TRBV18
CASSLGQAGADTQYF
>15|TRBV20-1
CSARGWSGQDQLQHF
>14|TRBV29-1
CSVTLGQGDQPQHF
>14|TRBV6-6
CASSQPAGSYEQYF
>12|TRBV15
CATSGSSYEQYF
>15|TRBV7-8
CASSLVGPRNTEAFF
>15|TRBV28
CASTYRDRGSRPLHF
>18|TRBV6-5
CASSYGLAGPTRPDTQYF
>18|TRBV20-1
CSARDRARGGVVTDTQYF
>12|TRBV30
CAWSKGGYGFTF
>14|TRBV12-3/TRBV12-4
CASRRTGRGYEQYF
>16|TRBV15
CATSRTRQEATYEQYF
>17|TRBV12-3/TRBV12-4
CASTVEGRLYPDYGYTF
>16|TRBV3-1
CASSQTSGTPTDTQYF
>13|TRBV20-1
CSAPHTLNTEAFF
>15|TRBV29-1
CSVHVTSGKSYEQYF
>13|TRBV6-1
CASRGALLYEQYF
>12|TRBV7-9
CASSSPNYEQYF
>16|TRBV4-1
CASSLQPDLRNTEAFF
>15|TRBV7-2
CASSESSGVSYEQYF
>15|TRBV6-1
CASSSNGLERETQYF
>16|TRBV6-4
CASSALCGGSQETQYF
>16|TRBV7-8
CASSSLAGEGTDTQYF
>15|TRBV5-1
CASSFHPGAVDTQYF
>12|TRBV30
CAWSVEYNEQFF
>13|TRBV6-5
CASSEDNYNEQFF